The sample holds many counts of the clone carrying this TCR beta chain. Antigen: not known. Axillary draining lymph nodes of breast cancer patients supplied the node samples. These data belong to a study of breast tumors, draining lymph nodes, adjacent tissues. TCRdb reprocessed the multiplex PCR reads with MiXCR, giving one entry per CDR3 protein. The sample lists about 130,000 distinct CDR3 sequences; over 20% were seen once. Overall study results and limits: The data were judged consistent with most tumor T cells coming from lymph node and expanding in tumor.

Sequencing was performed on axillary lymph node tissue. This clonotype was sampled from a female donor with breast cancer. Some clones in this sample may be carry-over from other donors' samples.

The CDR3 DNA sequence: TGTGCCAGTACCGACAGGGGCGGAAATCAGCCCCAGCATTTT. Its translation is CASTDRGGNQPQHF. This chain links TRBV19 with TRBJ1-5; 8 nucleotides agree with TRBD1. J gave up 4 bases and V 7 bases, and 6 bases lay outside the gene matches. Germline lookup yields CDR1 LNHDA and CDR2 SQIVND (reference sequence). CDR3 length: 14 residues.